This entry is about one TCR beta chain. Its target is not known. This sample was taken from a study of glioma-infiltrating T cells after dendritic cell vaccination. Whole-study context: Patients had newly diagnosed or recurrent glioblastoma and received dendritic cell vaccines.

Study-wide results and caveats: Higher TCR clonality did not directly relate to longer survival.

Documented time point: after dendritic cell vaccination, including at tumor progression/relapse. Only patients with spare fresh-frozen tumor and over two years of follow-up were included. Produced via immunoSEQ multiplex PCR; TCRdb's table is partial and in-frame only. The data contain 80,000 to 100,000 clones, 80% of them singletons. The sequencing used blood, collected after dendritic cell vaccination. This receptor was identified in a human donor with glioblastoma.

As DNA, the CDR3 is TGTGCCTGGAGGTTACCGGGACAGGGCACAGATACGCAGTATTTT. Protein: CAWRLPGQGTDTQYF. The chain couples TRBV30 to TRBJ2-3; 8 bases match TRBD1. CDR1 GTSNPN and CDR2 SVGIG come from the germline V gene (reference sequence). Losses at the gene ends were 3 bases for V and 1 base for J; bases not matched to a gene: 6. The CDR3 has 15 amino acids.